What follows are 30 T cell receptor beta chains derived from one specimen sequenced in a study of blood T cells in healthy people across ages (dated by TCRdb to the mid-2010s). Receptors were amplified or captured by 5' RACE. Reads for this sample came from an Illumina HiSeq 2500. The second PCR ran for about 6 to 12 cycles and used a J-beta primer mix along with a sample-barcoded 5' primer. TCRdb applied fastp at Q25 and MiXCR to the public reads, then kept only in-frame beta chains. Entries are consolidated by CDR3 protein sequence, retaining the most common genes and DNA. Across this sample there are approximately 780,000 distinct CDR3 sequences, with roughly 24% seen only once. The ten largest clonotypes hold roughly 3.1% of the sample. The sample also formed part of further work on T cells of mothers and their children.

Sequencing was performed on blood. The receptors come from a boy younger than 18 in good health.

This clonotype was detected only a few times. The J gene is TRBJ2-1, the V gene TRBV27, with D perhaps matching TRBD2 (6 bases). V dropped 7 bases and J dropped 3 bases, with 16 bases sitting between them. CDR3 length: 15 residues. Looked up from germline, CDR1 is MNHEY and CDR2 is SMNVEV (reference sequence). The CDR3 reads CASTARQGLYNEQFF. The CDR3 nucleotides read TGTGCCAGCACCGCGCGGCAGGGACTCTACAATGAGCAGTTCTTC.

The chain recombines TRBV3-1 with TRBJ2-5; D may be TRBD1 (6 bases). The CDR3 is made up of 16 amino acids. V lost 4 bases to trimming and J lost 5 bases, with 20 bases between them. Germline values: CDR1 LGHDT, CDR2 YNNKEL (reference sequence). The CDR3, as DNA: TGTGCCAGCAGCCCCGAGACCGGGACACACGTGGAGACCCAGTACTTC. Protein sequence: CASSPETGTHVETQYF.

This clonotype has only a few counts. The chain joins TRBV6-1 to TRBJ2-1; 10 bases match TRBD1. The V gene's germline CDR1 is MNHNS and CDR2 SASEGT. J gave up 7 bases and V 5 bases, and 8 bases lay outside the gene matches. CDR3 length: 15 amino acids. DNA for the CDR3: TGTGCCAGCAGTAACCCGTGGACAGGGGGAAATGAGCAGTTCTTC. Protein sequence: CASSNPWTGGNEQFF.

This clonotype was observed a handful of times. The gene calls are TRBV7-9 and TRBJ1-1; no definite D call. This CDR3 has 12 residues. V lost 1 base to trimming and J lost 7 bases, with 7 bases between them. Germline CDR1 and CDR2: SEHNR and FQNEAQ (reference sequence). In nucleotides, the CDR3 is TGTGCCAGCAGCTTAGAAGTTAGTGAAGCTTTCTTT. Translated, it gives CASSLEVSEAFF. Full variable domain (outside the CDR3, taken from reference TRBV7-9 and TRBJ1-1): DTGVSQNPRHKITKRGQNVTFRCDPISEHNRLYWYRQTLGQGPEFLTYFQNEAQLEKSRLLSDRFSAERPKGSFSTLEIQRTEQGDSAMYLCASSLEVSEAFFGQGTRLTVV.

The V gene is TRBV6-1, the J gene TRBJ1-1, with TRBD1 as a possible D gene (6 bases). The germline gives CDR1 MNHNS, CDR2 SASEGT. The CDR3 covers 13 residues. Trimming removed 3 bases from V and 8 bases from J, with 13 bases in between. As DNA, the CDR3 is TGTGCCAGCAGTGAGAGGCAGGGGATAGAAGCTTTCTTT. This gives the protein CASSERQGIEAFF.

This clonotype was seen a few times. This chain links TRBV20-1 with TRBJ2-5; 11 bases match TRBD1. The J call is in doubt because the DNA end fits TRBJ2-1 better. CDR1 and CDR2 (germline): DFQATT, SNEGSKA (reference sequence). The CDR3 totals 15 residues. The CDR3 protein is CSATTDRGQSNEQFF. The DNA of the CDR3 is TGCAGTGCCACCACGGACAGGGGGCAGTCCAATGAGCAGTTCTTC.

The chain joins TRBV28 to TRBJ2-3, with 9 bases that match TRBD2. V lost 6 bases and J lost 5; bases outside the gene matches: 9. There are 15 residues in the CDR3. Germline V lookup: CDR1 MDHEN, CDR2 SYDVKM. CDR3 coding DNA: TGTGCCAGCAGCCGTTGGACTAGCGTCGGAGATACGCAGTATTTT. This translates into CASSRWTSVGDTQYF.

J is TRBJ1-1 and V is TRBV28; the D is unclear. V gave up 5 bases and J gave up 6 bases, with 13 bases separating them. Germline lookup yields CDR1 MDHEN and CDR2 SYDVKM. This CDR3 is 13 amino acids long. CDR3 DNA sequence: TGTGCCAGCAGTACCCCTGCTCGCTCTGAAGCTTTCTTT. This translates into CASSTPARSEAFF.

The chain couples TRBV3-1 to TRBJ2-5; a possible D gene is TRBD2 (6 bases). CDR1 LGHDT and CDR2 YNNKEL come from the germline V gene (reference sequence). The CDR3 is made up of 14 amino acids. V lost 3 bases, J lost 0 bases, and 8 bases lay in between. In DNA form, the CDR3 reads TGTGCCAGCAGCCAGGAGCGGGACCAAGAGACCCAGTACTTC. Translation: CASSQERDQETQYF.

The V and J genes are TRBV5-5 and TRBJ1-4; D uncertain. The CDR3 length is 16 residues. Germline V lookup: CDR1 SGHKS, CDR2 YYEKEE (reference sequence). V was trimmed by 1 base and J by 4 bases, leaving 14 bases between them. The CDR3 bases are TGTGCCAGCAGCTTGTACCACCGGGAGATTAATGAAAAACTGTTTTTT. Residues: CASSLYHREINEKLFF. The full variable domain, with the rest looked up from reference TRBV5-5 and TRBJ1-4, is DAGVTQSPTHLIKTRGQQVTLRCSPISGHKSVSWYQQVLGQGPQFIFQYYEKEERGRGNFPDRFSARQFPNYSSELNVNALLLGDSALYLCASSLYHREINEKLFFGSGTQLSVL.

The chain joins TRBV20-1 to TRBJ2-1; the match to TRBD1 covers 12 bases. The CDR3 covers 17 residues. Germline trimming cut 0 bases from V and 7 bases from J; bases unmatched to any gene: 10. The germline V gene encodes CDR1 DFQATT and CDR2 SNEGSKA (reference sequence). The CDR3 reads CSARDRGGTGGGNEQFF. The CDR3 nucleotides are TGCAGTGCTAGAGATCGTGGGGGGACAGGGGGCGGGAATGAGCAGTTCTTC.

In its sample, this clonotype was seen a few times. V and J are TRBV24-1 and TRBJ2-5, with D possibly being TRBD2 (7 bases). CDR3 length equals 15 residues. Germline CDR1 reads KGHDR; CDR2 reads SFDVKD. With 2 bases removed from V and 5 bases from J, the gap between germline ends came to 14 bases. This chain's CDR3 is CATSDWGGPGETQYF. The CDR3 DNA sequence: TGTGCCACCAGTGATTGGGGGGGGCCCGGGGAGACCCAGTACTTC.

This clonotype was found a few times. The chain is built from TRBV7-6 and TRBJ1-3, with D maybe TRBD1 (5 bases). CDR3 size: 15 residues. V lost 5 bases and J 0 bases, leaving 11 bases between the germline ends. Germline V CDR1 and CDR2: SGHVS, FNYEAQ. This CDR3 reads CASSRDAGSGNTIYF. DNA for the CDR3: TGTGCCAGCAGCCGGGACGCGGGCTCTGGAAACACCATATATTTT.

CDR3 DNA sequence: TGTGCCTGGAGTGTACGGCCAAGTTTCCTGACTTTC. Its translation is CAWSVRPSFLTF. The rearrangement links TRBV30 to TRBJ2-6, with D hard to call. Trimming pared 0 bases from V and 14 bases from J, leaving 11 bases between. CDR3 length equals 12 residues. Germline CDR1 GTSNPN, CDR2 SVGIG (reference sequence). The variable domain in full, completed from reference TRBV30 and TRBJ2-6, reads SQTIHQWPATLVQPVGSPLSLECTVEGTSNPNLYWYRQAAGRGLQLLFYSVGIGQISSEVPQNLSASRPQDRQFILSSKKLLLSDSGFYLCAWSVRPSFLTFGAGSRLTVL.

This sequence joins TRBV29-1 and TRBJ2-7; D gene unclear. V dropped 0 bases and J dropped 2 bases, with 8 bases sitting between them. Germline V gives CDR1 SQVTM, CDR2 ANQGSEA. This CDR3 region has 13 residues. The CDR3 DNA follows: TGCAGCGTTGAAGAGCCCGGAACCTACGAGCAGTACTTC. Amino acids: CSVEEPGTYEQYF.

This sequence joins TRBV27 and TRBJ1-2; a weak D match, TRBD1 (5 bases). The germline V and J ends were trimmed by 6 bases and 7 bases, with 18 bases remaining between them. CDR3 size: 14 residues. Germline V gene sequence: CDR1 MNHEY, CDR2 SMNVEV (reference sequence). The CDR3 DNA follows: TGTGCCAGCAGATTTAGGCAGGGACCCTTTGGCTACACCTTC. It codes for CASRFRQGPFGYTF.

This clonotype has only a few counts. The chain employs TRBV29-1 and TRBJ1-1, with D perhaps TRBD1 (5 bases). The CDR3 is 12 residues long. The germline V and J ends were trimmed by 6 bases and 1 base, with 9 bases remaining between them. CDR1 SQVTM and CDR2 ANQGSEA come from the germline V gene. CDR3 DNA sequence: TGCAGCGTGCAACAGGAGAACACTGAAGCTTTCTTT. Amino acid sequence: CSVQQENTEAFF.

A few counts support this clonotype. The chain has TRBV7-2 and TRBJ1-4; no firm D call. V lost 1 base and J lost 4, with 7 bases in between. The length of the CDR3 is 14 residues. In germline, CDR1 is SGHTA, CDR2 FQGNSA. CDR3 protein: CASSLGRSNEKLFF. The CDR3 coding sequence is TGTGCCAGCAGCTTAGGGAGGAGTAATGAAAAACTGTTTTTT.

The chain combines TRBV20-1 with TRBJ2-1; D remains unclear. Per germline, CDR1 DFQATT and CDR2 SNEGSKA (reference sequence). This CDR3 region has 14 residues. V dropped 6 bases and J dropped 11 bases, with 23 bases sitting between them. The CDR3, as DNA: TGCAGTGCAATTGACGGCCTATACAATGATAAGCAGTTCTTC. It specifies CSAIDGLYNDKQFF.

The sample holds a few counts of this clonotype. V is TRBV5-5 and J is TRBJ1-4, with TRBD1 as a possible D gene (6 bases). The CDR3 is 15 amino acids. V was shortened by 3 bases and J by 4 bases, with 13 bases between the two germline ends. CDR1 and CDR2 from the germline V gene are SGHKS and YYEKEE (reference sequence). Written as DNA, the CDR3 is TGTGCCAGCAGCTCCTCTCAGGGGATTAATGAAAAACTGTTTTTT. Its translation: CASSSSQGINEKLFF.

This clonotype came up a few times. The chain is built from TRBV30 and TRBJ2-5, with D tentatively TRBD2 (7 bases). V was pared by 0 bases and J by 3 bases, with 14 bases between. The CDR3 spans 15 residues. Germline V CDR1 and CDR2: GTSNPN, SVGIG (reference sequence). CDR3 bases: TGTGCCTGGAGTGTTGGCGGGGGCTCCAAAGAGACCCAGTACTTC. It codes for CAWSVGGGSKETQYF.

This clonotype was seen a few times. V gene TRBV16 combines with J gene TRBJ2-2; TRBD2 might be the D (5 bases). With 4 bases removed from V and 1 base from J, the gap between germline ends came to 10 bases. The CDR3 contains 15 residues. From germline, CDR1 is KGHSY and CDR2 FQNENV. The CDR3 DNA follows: TGTGCCAGCAGCCCCTTCCGGGGGAACACCGGGGAGCTGTTTTTT. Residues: CASSPFRGNTGELFF.

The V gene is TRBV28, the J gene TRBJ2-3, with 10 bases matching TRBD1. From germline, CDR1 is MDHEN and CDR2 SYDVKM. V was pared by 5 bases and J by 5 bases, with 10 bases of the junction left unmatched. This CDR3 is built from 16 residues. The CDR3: CASSPGGTGELDTQYF. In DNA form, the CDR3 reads TGTGCCAGCAGTCCCGGCGGGACAGGGGAACTAGATACGCAGTATTTT.

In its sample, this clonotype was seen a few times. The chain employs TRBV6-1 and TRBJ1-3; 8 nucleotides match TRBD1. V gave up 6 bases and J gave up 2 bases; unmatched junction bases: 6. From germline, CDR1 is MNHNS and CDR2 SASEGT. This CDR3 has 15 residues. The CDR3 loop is CASRKDRATGNTIYF. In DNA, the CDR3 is TGTGCCAGCAGGAAGGACAGGGCAACTGGAAACACCATATATTTT.

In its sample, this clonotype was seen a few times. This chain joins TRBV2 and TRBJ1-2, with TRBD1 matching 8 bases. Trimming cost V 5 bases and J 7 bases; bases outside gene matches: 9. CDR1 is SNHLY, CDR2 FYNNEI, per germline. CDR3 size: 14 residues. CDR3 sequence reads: CASSLRTGRSGYTF. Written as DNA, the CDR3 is TGTGCCAGCAGTCTACGGACAGGGCGGAGTGGCTACACCTTC.

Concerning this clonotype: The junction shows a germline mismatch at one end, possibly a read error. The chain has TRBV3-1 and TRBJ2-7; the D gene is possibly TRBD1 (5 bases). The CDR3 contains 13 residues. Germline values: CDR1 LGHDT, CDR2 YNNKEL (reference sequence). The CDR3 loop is CASSQGASYEQYF. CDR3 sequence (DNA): TGCGCCAGCAGCCAAGGGGCCAGCTACGAGCAGTACTTC.

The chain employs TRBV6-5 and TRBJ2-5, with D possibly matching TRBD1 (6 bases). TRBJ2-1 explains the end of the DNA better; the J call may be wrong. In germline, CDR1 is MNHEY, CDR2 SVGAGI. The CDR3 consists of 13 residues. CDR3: CASGGQGVNEQFF. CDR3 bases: TGTGCCAGCGGGGGCCAAGGTGTCAATGAGCAGTTCTTC.

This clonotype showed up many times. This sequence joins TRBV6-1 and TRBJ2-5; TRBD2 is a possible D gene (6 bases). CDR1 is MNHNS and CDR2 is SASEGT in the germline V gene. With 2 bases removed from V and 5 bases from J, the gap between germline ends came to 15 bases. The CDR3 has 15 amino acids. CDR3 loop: CASSERRARGETQYF. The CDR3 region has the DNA TGTGCCAGCAGTGAACGGAGGGCCCGTGGGGAGACCCAGTACTTC.

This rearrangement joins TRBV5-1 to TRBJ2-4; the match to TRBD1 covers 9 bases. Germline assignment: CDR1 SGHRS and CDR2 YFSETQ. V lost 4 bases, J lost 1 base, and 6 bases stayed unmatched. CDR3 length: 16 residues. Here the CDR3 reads CASSPYDRGAKNIQYF. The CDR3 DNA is TGCGCCAGCAGCCCCTACGACAGGGGGGCCAAAAACATTCAGTACTTC.

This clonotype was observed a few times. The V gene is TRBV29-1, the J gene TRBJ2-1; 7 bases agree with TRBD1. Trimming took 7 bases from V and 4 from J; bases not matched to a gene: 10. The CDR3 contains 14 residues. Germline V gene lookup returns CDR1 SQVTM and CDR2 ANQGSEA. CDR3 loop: CSALGTESYNEQFF. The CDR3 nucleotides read TGCAGCGCCCTAGGGACAGAATCATACAATGAGCAGTTCTTC.